The 6 T cell receptor beta chains in this list originate from one sample, sequenced in a study of blood T cell repertoires in COVID-19. The table came from immunoSEQ multiplex PCR; TCRdb's copy has only in-frame clones and leaves some out. Of tens of thousands of clones listed, around 83% are singletons. The sequencing sample was made of peripheral blood. Receptors originate from a human donor with acute or convalescent COVID-19. The donor label of this sample is uncertain.

This clone was counted between two and nine times. The genes are TRBV5-1 and TRBJ2-1; 12 positions match TRBD2. V dropped 3 bases and J dropped 1; count of bases not matched to a gene: 17. This CDR3 comprises 21 residues. CDR1 and CDR2 from the germline V gene are SGHRS and YFSETQ. This CDR3 is CASSSDVTSGGLRGSYNEQFF. The DNA for the CDR3 is TGCGCCAGCAGCTCGGACGTAACTAGCGGGGGGCTACGAGGTTCCTACAATGAGCAGTTCTTC.

This chain uses TRBV3-1 (or the pseudogene TRBV3-2) with TRBJ2-7; D gene uncertain. The CDR3 has 14 residues. Germline values: CDR1 LGHDT, CDR2 YNNKEL (reference sequence). V lost 0 bases and J 4 bases, leaving 10 bases between the germline ends. The CDR3 DNA reads TGTGCCAGCAGCCAAGAGGCCGGGTTGTACGAGCAGTACTTC. Translation: CASSQEAGLYEQYF.

The chain carries TRBV6-1 and TRBJ1-2, with 10 bases lining up with TRBD1. The CDR3 is made up of 14 amino acids. J gave up 4 bases and V 2 bases, and 1 base lay outside the gene matches. The germline gives CDR1 MNHNS, CDR2 SASEGT. CDR3 protein: CASSERTGGYGYTF. The CDR3 nucleotides are TGTGCCAGCAGTGAAAGGACAGGGGGCTATGGCTACACCTTC.

The chain combines TRBV30 with TRBJ2-7; 7 bases align to TRBD1. Germline assignment: CDR1 GTSNPN and CDR2 SVGIG (reference sequence). The CDR3 extends over 14 amino acids. Trimming removed 2 bases from V and 4 bases from J; junction bases left unmatched: 8. The CDR3 is CAWSYTGEGYEQYF. DNA for the CDR3: TGTGCCTGGAGTTACACAGGGGAAGGGTACGAGCAGTACTTC.

CDR3: CASSLKGSSYNEQFF. CDR3 nucleotides: TGTGCCAGCAGCTTAAAAGGGAGCTCCTACAATGAGCAGTTCTTC. The chain is built from TRBV7-2 and TRBJ2-1, with D possibly matching TRBD2 (5 bases). V was shortened by 2 bases and J by 0 bases, with 8 bases between the two germline ends. Germline values: CDR1 SGHTA, CDR2 FQGNSA. The CDR3 is 15 residues long.

V gene TRBV28 combines with J gene TRBJ1-5, with a possible D match to TRBD1 (6 bases). Trimming took 7 bases from V and 4 from J, leaving 11 bases between them. This CDR3 contains 13 residues. Germline loops: CDR1 MDHEN, CDR2 SYDVKM. CDR3 nucleotides: TGTGCCAGCATCGGGACAAGAAATCAGCCCCAGCATTTT. Its translation is CASIGTRNQPQHF.